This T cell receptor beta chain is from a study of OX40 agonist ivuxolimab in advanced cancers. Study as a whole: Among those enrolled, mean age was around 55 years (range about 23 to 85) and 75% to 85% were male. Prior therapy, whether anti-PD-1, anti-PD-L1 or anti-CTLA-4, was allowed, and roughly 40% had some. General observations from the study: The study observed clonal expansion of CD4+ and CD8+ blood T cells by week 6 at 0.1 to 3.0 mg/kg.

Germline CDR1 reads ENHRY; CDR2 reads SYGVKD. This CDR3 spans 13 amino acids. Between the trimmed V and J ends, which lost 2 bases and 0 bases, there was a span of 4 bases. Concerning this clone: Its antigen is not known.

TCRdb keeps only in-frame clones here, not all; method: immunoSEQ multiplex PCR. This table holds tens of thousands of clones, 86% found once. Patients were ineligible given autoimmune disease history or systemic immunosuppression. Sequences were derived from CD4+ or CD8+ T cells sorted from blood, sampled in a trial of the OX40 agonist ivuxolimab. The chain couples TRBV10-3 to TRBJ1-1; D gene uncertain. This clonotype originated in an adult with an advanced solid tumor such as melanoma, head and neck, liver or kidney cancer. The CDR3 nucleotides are TGTGCCATCAGTGAGACAGTGAACACTGAAGCTTTCTTT. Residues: CAISETVNTEAFF.